Listed here are 32 T cell receptor beta chains from one sample, sequenced in a study of blood T cell repertoires in COVID-19. Generated by immunoSEQ multiplex PCR, the TCRdb table keeps only in-frame clones and is missing some. Of approximately 230,000 clones listed, approximately 84% were seen once; the top ten hold approximately 1.6%. The sequenced material came from PBMCs or T cells enriched from blood (not recorded which). These receptors were taken from a middle-aged man who had recovered from COVID-19.

In this sample, this clone turned up a few times. The rearrangement uses TRBV27 and TRBJ1-6; perhaps TRBD1 as D (5 bases). The germline CDR1 and CDR2 sequences are MNHEY and SMNVEV (reference sequence). This CDR3 is 15 amino acids long. With 7 bases removed from V and 9 bases from J, the gap between germline ends came to 19 bases. CDR3 nucleotides: TGTGCCAGCACACCCGTAGCGGGGGACGCTTCACCCCTCCACTTT. Encoded protein: CASTPVAGDASPLHF.

V gene TRBV18 combines with J gene TRBJ1-2; 10 positions agree with TRBD1. The CDR3 is 17 residues long. With 3 bases clipped from V and 4 bases from J, the junction kept 11 bases outside the gene matches. CDR1 and CDR2 (germline): KGHSH, LQKENI. The CDR3 loop is CASSPGGTGEGLYGYTF. The CDR3 DNA reads as TGTGCCAGCTCACCCGGCGGGACAGGGGAAGGTCTCTATGGCTACACCTTC.

The gene calls are TRBV24-1 and TRBJ1-4; maybe TRBD1 (5 bases). The V gene's germline CDR1 is KGHDR and CDR2 SFDVKD. CDR3 size: 14 residues. V shed 2 bases and J shed 5 bases, with 8 bases lying between them. As DNA, the CDR3 is TGTGCCACCAGTGATTCGGGGGTGAATGAAAAACTGTTTTTT. Protein: CATSDSGVNEKLFF.

In nucleotides, the CDR3 is TGTGCCAGCAGTTTCTACGACCGACTAGCTCGGGAGACCCAGTACTTC. Its protein product is CASSFYDRLARETQYF. J is TRBJ2-5 and V is TRBV6-5, with 7 bases matching TRBD2. CDR1 and CDR2 (germline): MNHEY, SVGAGI. This CDR3 region has 16 residues. V trimming: 4 bases; J trimming: 5 bases; junction bases outside the gene matches: 13.

This clone was detected only once. V usage is TRBV19 and J usage is TRBJ2-2; TRBD1 matches at 7 bases. The J segment lost 0 bases and the V segment lost 5 bases, leaving 6 bases of the junction unmatched. The CDR3 totals 16 residues. Germline V gene sequence: CDR1 LNHDA, CDR2 SQIVND (reference sequence). CDR3 sequence reads: CASSAATGTNTGELFF. The DNA of the CDR3 is TGTGCCAGTAGTGCAGCGACAGGGACGAACACCGGGGAGCTGTTTTTT.

V is TRBV7-2 and J is TRBJ1-3, with TRBD1 as a possible D gene (6 bases). This CDR3 comprises 13 residues. Germline V gene data show CDR1 as SGHTA and CDR2 as FQGNSA. Trimming cost V 6 bases and J 10 bases, with 16 bases left between them. In nucleotides, the CDR3 is TGTGCCAGCAGGGGGACACTTGAGGGGACCATATATTTT. It specifies CASRGTLEGTIYF.

The V call is TRBV5-1, the J call TRBJ2-7, with 8 bases that match TRBD2. Germline assignment: CDR1 SGHRS and CDR2 YFSETQ. This CDR3 region has 15 residues. The V gene end was trimmed by 0 bases and the J gene end by 5 bases; junction bases not matched to a gene: 7. In DNA, the CDR3 is TGCGCCAGCAGCTTGGCCGAGCGGGAGTGGGACGAGCAGTACTTC. Its translation: CASSLAEREWDEQYF.

CDR3 nucleotide sequence: TGCGCCAGCAGCCAGGCACAGGGATTCTCTGGAAACACCATATATTTT. It translates to CASSQAQGFSGNTIYF. This chain links TRBV4-1 with TRBJ1-3, with D possibly TRBD1 on 6 matching bases. In germline, CDR1 is MGHRA, CDR2 YSYEKL. Trimming took 3 bases from V and 0 from J, leaving 12 bases between them. CDR3 length equals 16 residues.

The rearrangement joins TRBV12-3 or TRBV12-4 to TRBJ1-1; D is unresolved. This CDR3 comprises 13 residues. Trimming took 2 bases from V and 2 from J, leaving 6 bases between them. CDR3 DNA sequence: TGTGCCAGCAGTTTAACCAGAAACACTGAAGCTTTCTTT. Protein product: CASSLTRNTEAFF.

V is TRBV27 and J is TRBJ2-3; D gene unclear. V was shortened by 5 bases and J by 1 base, with 10 bases between the two germline ends. This CDR3 comprises 14 residues. Germline V gene sequence: CDR1 MNHEY, CDR2 SMNVEV (reference sequence). The CDR3 region has the DNA TGTGCCAGCAGTCCCCTCCGGGGCACAGATACGCAGTATTTT. Translation gives CASSPLRGTDTQYF.

The chain has TRBV18 and TRBJ2-5; 9 bases match TRBD1. V gave up 6 bases and J gave up 4 bases; unmatched junction bases: 6. The CDR3 runs to 14 residues. The germline gives CDR1 KGHSH, CDR2 LQKENI. Written as DNA, the CDR3 is TGTGCCAGCTCGCGAGGACAGGGGCCAGAGACCCAGTACTTC. Its protein product is CASSRGQGPETQYF.

This clone was detected only a few times. J is TRBJ2-1 and V is TRBV3-1 (or the pseudogene TRBV3-2), with 8 bases identical to TRBD2. The germline V gene has CDR1 LGHDT and CDR2 YNNKEL (reference sequence). V lost 2 bases and J lost 10; bases outside the gene matches: 7. This CDR3 region has 14 residues. CDR3 nucleotides: TGTGCCAGCAGCCAAAGAGCGGGAGTTGGCGAGCAGTTCTTC. Amino acids: CASSQRAGVGEQFF.

The gene calls are TRBV30 and TRBJ2-1, with 11 bases identical to TRBD2. Germline CDR1 reads GTSNPN; CDR2 reads SVGIG (reference sequence). V was pared by 5 bases and J by 4 bases, with 4 bases of the junction left unmatched. The length of the CDR3 is 14 residues. DNA for the CDR3: TGTGCCTGGGGGGGACTAGCGGTTTACAATGAGCAGTTCTTC. It is translated as CAWGGLAVYNEQFF.

This clone occurred once. J is TRBJ1-2 and V is TRBV5-1; weak D call: TRBD1 (6 bases). This CDR3 region has 13 residues. Germline V CDR1 and CDR2: SGHRS, YFSETQ. Trimming took 4 bases from V and 4 from J, leaving 11 bases between them. As DNA, the CDR3 is TGCGCCAGCAGCCCGGACAGTAGCTATGGCTACACCTTC. Translation: CASSPDSSYGYTF.

The chain has TRBV6-1 and TRBJ1-3; D is ambiguous. V lost 3 bases, J lost 0 bases, and 6 bases lay in between. CDR1 is MNHNS and CDR2 is SASEGT in the germline V gene. The CDR3 is 14 residues long. The CDR3 reads CASSDPGSGNTIYF. Here the CDR3 DNA reads TGTGCCAGCAGTGATCCAGGCTCTGGAAACACCATATATTTT.

The chain couples TRBV7-9 to TRBJ2-3, with 7 bases that match TRBD1. Germline V gene data show CDR1 as SEHNR and CDR2 as FQNEAQ (reference sequence). The V gene end was trimmed by 8 bases and the J gene end by 5 bases; junction bases not matched to a gene: 4. This CDR3 spans 12 amino acids. CDR3 loop: CASGWTGDTQYF. Here the CDR3 DNA reads TGTGCCAGCGGCTGGACAGGAGATACGCAGTATTTT. The complete variable domain, with remaining parts taken from reference TRBV7-9 and TRBJ2-3, reads DTGVSQNPRHKITKRGQNVTFRCDPISEHNRLYWYRQTLGQGPEFLTYFQNEAQLEKSRLLSDRFSAERPKGSFSTLEIQRTEQGDSAMYLCASGWTGDTQYFGPGTRLTVL.

This rearrangement joins TRBV5-1 to TRBJ2-7; 13 bases are shared with TRBD2. The junction had 4 bases not matched to a gene; V was cut back by 1 base and J by 6 bases. This CDR3 is built from 15 residues. Germline V gene sequence: CDR1 SGHRS, CDR2 YFSETQ. CDR3 sequence: CASSLFTSGGAEQYF. In DNA form, the CDR3 reads TGCGCCAGCAGCTTGTTTACTAGCGGGGGGGCCGAGCAGTACTTC. Looking up the rest from reference TRBV5-1 and TRBJ2-7 gives the full variable domain: KAGVTQTPRYLIKTRGQQVTLSCSPISGHRSVSWYQQTPGQGLQFLFEYFSETQRNKGNFPGRFSGRQFSNSRSEMNVSTLELGDSALYLCASSLFTSGGAEQYFGPGTRLTVT.

The rearrangement links TRBV24-1 to TRBJ1-5; D possibly corresponds to TRBD1 (6 bases). From germline, CDR1 is KGHDR and CDR2 SFDVKD. V was trimmed by 3 bases and J by 2 bases, leaving 13 bases between them. The CDR3 length is 16 residues. The CDR3 spells CATSDRTVSGNQPQHF. The DNA for the CDR3 is TGTGCCACCAGTGATCGGACAGTGAGCGGCAATCAGCCCCAGCATTTT.

This clone has a single count. CDR3 nucleotides: TGCGCCAGCAGTTGCACAGGTGGACCCTATGGCTACACCTTC. Protein: CASSCTGGPYGYTF. The rearrangement links TRBV10-1 to TRBJ1-2, with TRBD1 as a possible D gene (5 bases). CDR1 and CDR2 from the germline V gene are WNHNN and SYGVQD (reference sequence). There are 14 residues in the CDR3. Deletions cut 5 bases from V and 4 bases from J, with 14 bases between.

The chain carries TRBV18 and TRBJ2-7; 10 nucleotides align to TRBD1. The CDR3 covers 17 residues. CDR1 is KGHSH and CDR2 is LQKENI in the germline V gene. J lost 4 bases, V lost 6 bases, and 15 bases had no gene match. CDR3 nucleotide sequence: TGTGCCAGCTCGCCTAACGCTCCGGGACAGGGGATTTACGAGCAGTACTTC. As protein: CASSPNAPGQGIYEQYF.

This clone occurred many times. This chain joins TRBV29-1 and TRBJ2-7; TRBD2 matches 9 bases. Germline lookup yields CDR1 SQVTM and CDR2 ANQGSEA. The CDR3 has 17 residues. After removal of 6 bases from V and 4 bases from J, the junction contained 19 bases not matched to a gene. The CDR3 DNA sequence: TGCAGCGTCAGGGGTGCGGGGGTGACTAGCGGAGCATACGAGCAGTACTTC. Amino acids: CSVRGAGVTSGAYEQYF.

The chain uses TRBV7-2 and TRBJ1-1; no clear D. Germline V CDR1 and CDR2: SGHTA, FQGNSA. Trimming cost V 5 bases and J 1 base, with 11 bases left between them. CDR3 length: 14 residues. The CDR3 DNA follows: TGTGCCAGCAGCCCATTCGCGGGGAACACTGAAGCTTTCTTT. This sequence encodes CASSPFAGNTEAFF.

The chain links TRBV30 to TRBJ2-4; the match to TRBD1 covers 7 bases. The length of the CDR3 is 16 residues. The trim removed 1 base at V and 1 base at J, leaving 7 bases unmatched. Germline V gene lookup returns CDR1 GTSNPN and CDR2 SVGIG (reference sequence). The CDR3 sequence: CAWSGRQGWAKNIQYF. In nucleotides, the CDR3 is TGTGCCTGGAGTGGCCGACAGGGATGGGCCAAAAACATTCAGTACTTC. The variable domain in full, with the rest retrieved from reference TRBV30 and TRBJ2-4, is SQTIHQWPATLVQPVGSPLSLECTVEGTSNPNLYWYRQAAGRGLQLLFYSVGIGQISSEVPQNLSASRPQDRQFILSSKKLLLSDSGFYLCAWSGRQGWAKNIQYFGAGTRLSVL.

The gene calls are TRBV7-2 and TRBJ1-5, with D perhaps TRBD1 (5 bases). The V and J ends lost 1 base and 6 bases respectively, with 13 bases between them. There are 15 residues in the CDR3. Germline V gene data show CDR1 as SGHTA and CDR2 as FQGNSA. CDR3: CASSLERGRGQPQHF. As DNA, the CDR3 is TGTGCCAGCAGCTTAGAGCGGGGCCGGGGTCAGCCCCAGCATTTT.

The chain links TRBV28 to TRBJ2-7; possible D gene TRBD1, 5 bases. From germline, CDR1 is MDHEN and CDR2 SYDVKM. Trimming took 10 bases from V and 6 from J, leaving 16 bases between them. This CDR3 comprises 12 residues. The CDR3 region is CATRPGYSEQYF. CDR3 nucleotides: TGTGCCACCCGGCCAGGGTACAGCGAGCAGTACTTC. Drawing the rest from reference TRBV28 and TRBJ2-7, the complete variable domain is DVKVTQSSRYLVKRTGEKVFLECVQDMDHENMFWYRQDPGLGLRLIYFSYDVKMKEKGDIPEGYSVSREKKERFSLILESASTNQTSMYLCATRPGYSEQYFGPGTRLTVT.

V gene TRBV6-1 combines with J gene TRBJ1-4; TRBD1 matches 7 bases. The CDR3 spans 18 residues. The V gene end was trimmed by 3 bases and the J gene end by 0 bases; junction bases not matched to a gene: 10. Germline V gives CDR1 MNHNS, CDR2 SASEGT. The CDR3: CASSERRGHSATNEKLFF. The CDR3 nucleotides are TGTGCCAGCAGTGAGCGTAGGGGGCACTCTGCAACTAATGAAAAACTGTTTTTT.

The chain carries TRBV30 and TRBJ1-5; D possibly corresponds to TRBD1 (6 bases). This CDR3 has 13 amino acids. V gave up 2 bases and J gave up 6 bases, with 11 bases separating them. CDR1 and CDR2 from the germline V gene are GTSNPN and SVGIG (reference sequence). The CDR3 DNA sequence: TGTGCCTGGAGTCCAGGGGCGGGTCAGCCCCAGCATTTT. Amino acid sequence: CAWSPGAGQPQHF.

This clone was counted once. At one boundary the junction diverges from the germline segment, which might be a read error. The chain links TRBV30 to TRBJ1-1; TRBD1 might be the D (6 bases). Germline V CDR1 and CDR2: GTSNPN, SVGIG (reference sequence). This CDR3 spans 14 amino acids. The CDR3 loop reads CAWNTGRGVNPNFF. DNA of the CDR3: TGTGCCTGGAATACAGGGAGGGGGGTCAATCCCAACTTTTTT.

This chain connects TRBV2 to TRBJ1-1; D is uncertain. V lost 11 bases, J lost 5 bases, and 12 bases lay in between. The germline CDR1 and CDR2 sequences are SNHLY and FYNNEI. The CDR3 extends over 11 amino acids. In DNA, the CDR3 is TGTGCCCCGTTGGAGGGAACTGAAGCTTTCTTT. Encoded protein: CAPLEGTEAFF.

The genes are TRBV6-5 and TRBJ2-3; a possible D gene is TRBD2 (6 bases). Looked up from germline, CDR1 is MNHEY and CDR2 is SVGAGI. V was cut by 6 bases and J by 4 bases, with 14 bases left in between. This CDR3 has 14 residues. CDR3 in amino acids: CASSPRRDADTQYF. CDR3 sequence (DNA): TGTGCCAGCAGCCCCCGGCGGGACGCAGATACGCAGTATTTT.

This clone has only one observation. The chain has TRBV10-3 and TRBJ2-7, with TRBD2 matching 12 bases. CDR3 length: 19 residues. J gave up 1 base and V 0 bases, and 10 bases lay outside the gene matches. The germline V gene has CDR1 ENHRY and CDR2 SYGVKD. The DNA for the CDR3 is TGTGCCATCAGTGAGTCAAAATACAGGACTAGCGGGAAATCCTACGAGCAGTACTTC. Its protein product is CAISESKYRTSGKSYEQYF.

The J gene is TRBJ1-2, the V gene TRBV18, with 9 bases identical to TRBD1. The CDR3 totals 12 residues. J lost 7 bases, V lost 3 bases, and 0 bases had no gene match. Germline V gene lookup returns CDR1 KGHSH and CDR2 LQKENI. The CDR3 nucleotides are TGTGCCAGCTCACCGGGACAGGGTGGCTACACCTTC. The encoded protein is CASSPGQGGYTF. The full variable domain, its missing parts supplied by reference TRBV18 and TRBJ1-2, is NAGVMQNPRHLVRRRGQEARLRCSPMKGHSHVYWYRQLPEEGLKFMVYLQKENIIDESGMPKERFSAEFPKEGPSILRIQQVVRGDSAAYFCASSPGQGGYTFGSGTRLTVV.